Each of the 26 T cell receptor beta chains below was sequenced from the same sample in a study of blood T cell repertoires in COVID-19. Profiled with immunoSEQ multiplex PCR; TCRdb holds only in-frame clones, not every one. The sample holds some 190,000 clones, roughly 84% seen once. Material: PBMCs or T cells enriched from blood (not recorded which). The receptors were sampled from a woman aged 25-40 years who had been exposed to COVID-19.

V is TRBV2 and J is TRBJ1-6; weak D call: TRBD1 (6 bases). The CDR3 length is 14 residues. Trimming took off 4 bases at V and 13 bases at J, with 17 bases between the two ends. Germline CDR1 and CDR2: SNHLY and FYNNEI. CDR3 DNA sequence: TGTGCCAGCAGTGGCGCAAAATTGGGGGCCCCCCTCCACTTT. Amino acids: CASSGAKLGAPLHF. Based on the CDR3 plus reference TRBV2 and TRBJ1-6, the full variable domain is EPEVTQTPSHQVTQMGQEVILRCVPISNHLYFYWYRQILGQKVEFLVSFYNNEISEKSEIFDDQFSVERPDGSNFTLKIRSTKLEDSAMYFCASSGAKLGAPLHFGNGTRLTVT.

This clone was counted ten times or more. V is TRBV28 and J is TRBJ1-5; 9 nucleotides match TRBD1. This CDR3 is 15 amino acids long. The V gene end was trimmed by 2 bases and the J gene end by 4 bases; junction bases not matched to a gene: 3. Germline V gene lookup returns CDR1 MDHEN and CDR2 SYDVKM. DNA for the CDR3: TGTGCCAGCAGTTTAGGGACAGGGAGTAATCAGCCCCAGCATTTT. Protein: CASSLGTGSNQPQHF.

V usage is TRBV5-6 and J usage is TRBJ1-5; 7 bases map to TRBD1. The germline V gene encodes CDR1 SGHDT and CDR2 YYEEEE. Trimming cost V 4 bases and J 6 bases; bases outside gene matches: 16. This CDR3 has 17 amino acids. CDR3 in DNA: TGTGCCAGCAGCCTTACCACGACAGGGTTTAGAGGTCAGCCCCAGCATTTT. Protein product: CASSLTTTGFRGQPQHF.

This rearrangement joins TRBV6-5 to TRBJ1-5; perhaps TRBD1 as D (6 bases). The germline V gene has CDR1 MNHEY and CDR2 SVGAGI. The CDR3 loop spans 15 amino acids. V was pared by 6 bases and J by 7 bases, with 19 bases between. The CDR3, as DNA: TGTGCCAGCAGCCACGGGGCAGGGGACGGCCAGCCCCAGCATTTT. This translates into CASSHGAGDGQPQHF.

This clone was counted a single time. The chain couples TRBV3-1 (or the pseudogene TRBV3-2) to TRBJ2-3; 7 positions agree with TRBD2. Trimming took 0 bases from V and 4 from J; bases not matched to a gene: 4. Germline-derived CDR1 and CDR2 are LGHDT and YNNKEL (reference sequence). This CDR3 is built from 15 residues. CDR3 protein: CASSQDWGGSDTQYF. For the CDR3, the DNA is TGTGCCAGCAGCCAAGATTGGGGAGGGTCAGATACGCAGTATTTT.

This clone was seen only a few times. The rearrangement uses TRBV19 and TRBJ2-3; 10 bases map to TRBD1. This CDR3 region has 13 residues. Germline CDR1 is LNHDA and CDR2 is SQIVND (reference sequence). V dropped 9 bases and J dropped 4; count of bases not matched to a gene: 4. The CDR3 DNA sequence: TGTGCCAGCCGGGACAGGGGTGCAGATACGCAGTATTTT. It translates to CASRDRGADTQYF.

In its sample, this clone was seen a few times. The chain carries TRBV5-1 and TRBJ2-7; D might be TRBD1 (6 bases). Germline V gene data show CDR1 as SGHRS and CDR2 as YFSETQ. With 4 bases removed from V and 1 base from J, the gap between germline ends came to 9 bases. The CDR3 totals 13 residues. The CDR3 is CASSVTGSYEQYF. In DNA, the CDR3 is TGCGCCAGCAGCGTGACAGGTTCCTACGAGCAGTACTTC.

This chain links TRBV4-3 with TRBJ2-7; weak D call: TRBD2 (6 bases). V was cut by 0 bases and J by 1 base, with 10 bases left in between. This CDR3 has 15 amino acids. The germline V gene encodes CDR1 LGHNA and CDR2 YSLEER. In DNA, the CDR3 is TGCGCCAGCAGCCAAGATTTGGGGGGATCCTACGAGCAGTACTTC. Translating gives CASSQDLGGSYEQYF.

The rearrangement links TRBV4-3 to TRBJ1-2, with a weak D call TRBD1 (6 bases). The CDR3 runs 15 residues. Trimming shortened V by 2 bases and J by 4 bases, and 14 bases separated the two germline ends. CDR1 and CDR2 from the germline V gene are LGHNA and YSLEER. Here the CDR3 reads CASSQKTGLSYGYTF. The CDR3 nucleotides are TGCGCCAGCAGCCAAAAAACAGGGCTAAGCTATGGCTACACCTTC.

The genes are TRBV9 and TRBJ1-2; 8 bases match TRBD1. Germline CDR1 is SGDLS and CDR2 is YYNGEE. The CDR3 has 12 residues. Trimming cost V 3 bases and J 8 bases; bases outside gene matches: 3. CDR3 bases: TGTGCCAGCAGCGGCCGGGACAGGGGCTACACCTTC. It encodes CASSGRDRGYTF.

The chain is built from TRBV9 and TRBJ2-3; 13 bases are a match to TRBD2. CDR3 length: 17 amino acids. Germline V gives CDR1 SGDLS, CDR2 YYNGEE. The trim removed 0 bases at V and 2 bases at J, leaving 3 bases unmatched. CDR3: CASSVAGTSGVTDTQYF. The CDR3 coding sequence is TGTGCCAGCAGCGTAGCGGGGACTAGCGGGGTCACAGATACGCAGTATTTT.

The count of this clone is one. The chain combines TRBV27 with TRBJ2-7; a possible D gene is TRBD1 (5 bases). CDR1 is MNHEY, CDR2 SMNVEV, per germline (reference sequence). The CDR3 length is 14 residues. V dropped 4 bases and J dropped 4 bases, with 14 bases sitting between them. The chain's CDR3 is CASSYKDIEYEQYF. The CDR3 DNA is TGTGCCAGCAGTTATAAGGACATAGAGTACGAGCAGTACTTC.

CDR3 residues: CASSDLGQGSPLHF. The CDR3 nucleotides are TGTGCCAGCAGTGATCTGGGGCAAGGATCACCCCTCCACTTT. The chain joins TRBV6-4 to TRBJ1-6, with a tentative D call TRBD1 (5 bases). This CDR3 is built from 14 residues. V was pared by 3 bases and J by 10 bases, with 13 bases between. In germline, CDR1 is MRHNA, CDR2 SNTAGT.

The chain employs TRBV27 and TRBJ1-6, with 11 bases matching TRBD1. The CDR3 loop spans 15 amino acids. Germline V gene data show CDR1 as MNHEY and CDR2 as SMNVEV (reference sequence). J gave up 10 bases and V 5 bases, and 7 bases lay outside the gene matches. For the CDR3, the DNA is TGTGCCAGCAGTGTAGGACAGGGGGCGGGCTCACCCCTCCACTTT. Amino acids: CASSVGQGAGSPLHF.

This clone was seen more than once but under ten times. This chain uses TRBV18 with TRBJ1-1; D unresolved. CDR1 KGHSH and CDR2 LQKENI come from the germline V gene. This CDR3 contains 14 residues. Trimming took off 3 bases at V and 3 bases at J, with 11 bases between the two ends. The CDR3 reads CASSPRDGDTEAFF. The CDR3 nucleotides read TGTGCCAGCTCACCGAGGGATGGCGACACTGAAGCTTTCTTT.

The J gene is TRBJ2-3, the V gene TRBV7-8, with D unclear. V was shortened by 1 base and J by 5 bases, with 13 bases between the two germline ends. Germline V lookup: CDR1 SGHVS, CDR2 FQNEAQ. The CDR3 has 15 residues. The CDR3 is CASSLVEATGDTQYF. CDR3 in DNA: TGTGCCAGCAGCTTAGTAGAAGCAACCGGAGATACGCAGTATTTT.

This sequence joins TRBV6-2 or TRBV6-3 and TRBJ2-1; 12 bases line up with TRBD2. The CDR3 is made up of 15 amino acids. Germline CDR1 is MNHEY and CDR2 is SVGEGT. The trim removed 6 bases at V and 7 bases at J, leaving 7 bases unmatched. The CDR3 DNA follows: TGTGCCAGCAGCGATACTAGCGGGGGGCTGAATGAGCAGTTCTTC. This codes for CASSDTSGGLNEQFF.

The chain employs TRBV24-1 and TRBJ2-1; D is possibly TRBD2 (5 bases). Per germline, CDR1 KGHDR and CDR2 SFDVKD. The CDR3 has 14 amino acids. V was pared by 5 bases and J by 0 bases, with 7 bases between. The CDR3 DNA reads as TGTGCCACCAGTGCTAGCTTCTCCTACAATGAGCAGTTCTTC. This translates into CATSASFSYNEQFF.

V gene TRBV5-1 combines with J gene TRBJ1-2, with 8 bases fitting TRBD1. Losses at the gene ends were 4 bases for V and 3 bases for J; bases not matched to a gene: 2. Looked up from germline, CDR1 is SGHRS and CDR2 is YFSETQ. The CDR3 runs 13 residues. CDR3 DNA: TGCGCCAGCAGCGAGACAGGGGACTATGGCTACACCTTC. Translation: CASSETGDYGYTF.

This chain uses TRBV5-1 with TRBJ1-4; D unclear. CDR3 length: 14 amino acids. V was trimmed by 1 base and J by 2 bases, leaving 6 bases between them. The V gene's germline CDR1 is SGHRS and CDR2 YFSETQ. The CDR3 loop reads CASSLQLTNEKLFF. The CDR3 region has the DNA TGCGCCAGCAGCTTGCAGTTGACTAATGAAAAACTGTTTTTT. The full variable domain, its missing parts supplied by reference TRBV5-1 and TRBJ1-4, is KAGVTQTPRYLIKTRGQQVTLSCSPISGHRSVSWYQQTPGQGLQFLFEYFSETQRNKGNFPGRFSGRQFSNSRSEMNVSTLELGDSALYLCASSLQLTNEKLFFGSGTQLSVL.

The rearrangement uses TRBV2 and TRBJ2-5, with 12 bases that match TRBD2. The CDR3 spans 15 residues. Looked up from germline, CDR1 is SNHLY and CDR2 is FYNNEI. J lost 5 bases, V lost 10 bases, and 11 bases had no gene match. CDR3 loop: CATRSETSGGETQYF. The CDR3 DNA sequence: TGTGCCACCAGGTCGGAAACTAGCGGGGGGGAGACCCAGTACTTC.

The rearrangement uses TRBV7-9 and TRBJ2-2; 9 bases are a match to TRBD2. The CDR3 consists of 16 residues. Losses at the gene ends were 11 bases for V and 4 bases for J; bases not matched to a gene: 14. Germline loops: CDR1 SEHNR, CDR2 FQNEAQ (reference sequence). The CDR3 sequence: CALSSLRGGPTGELFF. The CDR3 DNA reads TGTGCCTTATCCTCGCTGCGGGGGGGCCCCACCGGGGAGCTGTTTTTT.

The chain couples TRBV11-2 to TRBJ2-6, with 9 bases lining up with TRBD1. J was trimmed by 0 bases and V by 3 bases; bases with no gene match: 6. The germline gives CDR1 SGHAT, CDR2 FQNNGV. The CDR3 has 18 residues. CDR3: CASSLIRDRVSGANVLTF. The CDR3 nucleotides are TGTGCCAGCAGCTTGATCCGGGACAGGGTCTCTGGGGCCAACGTCCTGACTTTC.

V and J are TRBV9 and TRBJ2-7; possibly TRBD1 for D (6 bases). Germline-derived CDR1 and CDR2 are SGDLS and YYNGEE. The CDR3 totals 14 residues. Deletions cut 3 bases from V and 0 bases from J, with 10 bases between. The CDR3, as DNA: TGTGCCAGCAGCGAGACACAGGGCTCCTACGAGCAGTACTTC. Residues: CASSETQGSYEQYF.

V is TRBV14 and J is TRBJ2-6; the D gene is possibly TRBD1 (5 bases). CDR1 is SGHDN, CDR2 FVKESK, per germline. Trimming removed 4 bases from V and 3 bases from J, with 13 bases in between. This CDR3 contains 16 residues. The CDR3 here is CASSRPGMVGANVLTF. DNA for the CDR3: TGTGCCAGCAGCCGCCCAGGGATGGTTGGGGCCAACGTCCTGACTTTC.

J is TRBJ1-1 and V is TRBV3-1 (or the pseudogene TRBV3-2); no clear D gene. The CDR3 contains 14 residues. V was pared by 2 bases and J by 3 bases, with 10 bases between. From germline, CDR1 is LGHDT and CDR2 YNNKEL (reference sequence). Here the CDR3 reads CASSQMARDTEAFF. CDR3 in DNA: TGTGCCAGCAGCCAAATGGCGAGGGACACTGAAGCTTTCTTT.